This T cell receptor (beta chain) was recorded in a study of cytomegalovirus exposure and HLA in healthy donors. Study conclusions and caveats: According to the study, approximately 150 TCR beta chains were cytomegalovirus-associated.

As to this clone: What it binds is not known.

13 Jbeta primers and 60 Vbeta primers were used for the PCR. The data were produced by immunoSEQ multiplex PCR, yet TCRdb's version contains in-frame clones alone and is incomplete. The table shows around 93,000 clones, with 65% to 90% occurring only once. This TCR came from a man aged 25 to 40 in good health and CMV-seropositive. The material sequenced was PBMCs.

The CDR3 DNA reads TGTGCCAGCAGTTTACGGGGGGAGACTAGCTTCCCGAACAATGAGCAGTTCTTC. Its protein is CASSLRGETSFPNNEQFF. The chain links TRBV27 to TRBJ2-1; 7 positions agree with TRBD2. The CDR3 covers 18 residues. Looked up from germline, CDR1 is MNHEY and CDR2 is SMNVEV (reference sequence). J was trimmed by 5 bases and V by 2 bases; bases with no gene match: 15.